This T cell receptor beta chain stems from a study of CD8 T cells in Susac syndrome. Random hexamers were used to reverse transcribe an amount of roughly 0.45 to 1 ug RNA. An immunoSEQ multiplex PCR generated amplified TCR beta CDR3 products spanning 54 Vbeta and 13 Jbeta. Using its own MiXCR run on the immunoSEQ multiplex PCR reads, TCRdb lists one record per CDR3 protein. The repertoire holds 150,000 to 200,000 distinct CDR3 sequences, 95% seen once, with about 0.15% in the top ten. The authors sequenced TCR beta from blood CD8+ and CD4+ T cells. The multiple sclerosis control cohort comprised treatment-naive individuals presenting with stable or active relapsing-remitting disease. In contrast to the negatively isolated CD8+ and CD4+ T cells, TEMRA cells were FACS-enriched. Trimming removed 5 bases at V and 7 bases at J, with 9 bases between. Germline lookup yields CDR1 SGHDN and CDR2 FVKESK. CDR3 length equals 12 residues.

V is TRBV14 and J is TRBJ2-1; D is perhaps TRBD1 (5 bases). Sequencing was performed on CD8+ T cells from PBMCs. The sequence was collected from a human donor with multiple sclerosis. CDR3 in amino acids: CASSLNRNEQFF. The CDR3 DNA reads TGTGCCAGCAGCTTGAACAGGAATGAGCAGTTCTTC. Looking up the rest from reference TRBV14 and TRBJ2-1 gives the full variable domain: EAGVTQFPSHSVIEKGQTVTLRCDPISGHDNLYWYRRVMGKEIKFLLHFVKESKQDESGMPNNRFLAERTGGTYSTLKVQPAELEDSGVYFCASSLNRNEQFFGPGTRLTVL.